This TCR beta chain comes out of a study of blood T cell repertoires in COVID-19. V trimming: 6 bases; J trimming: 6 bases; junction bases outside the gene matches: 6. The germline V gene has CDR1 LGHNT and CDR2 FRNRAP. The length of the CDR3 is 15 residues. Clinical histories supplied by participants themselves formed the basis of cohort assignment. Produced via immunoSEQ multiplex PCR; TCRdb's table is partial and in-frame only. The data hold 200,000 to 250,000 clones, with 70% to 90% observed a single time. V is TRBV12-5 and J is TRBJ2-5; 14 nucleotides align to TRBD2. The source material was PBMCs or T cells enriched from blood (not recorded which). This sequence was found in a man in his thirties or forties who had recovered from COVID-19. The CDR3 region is CASGNGTSGSQTQYF. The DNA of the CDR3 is TGTGCTAGTGGGAACGGGACTAGCGGGAGCCAGACCCAGTACTTC.